Each of the 18 T cell receptor beta chains below was sequenced from the same sample in a study of T cell responses to AZD1222 COVID-19 vaccine. Produced via immunoSEQ multiplex PCR; TCRdb's table is partial and in-frame only. The sample lists over 140,000 clones; 80% to 95% were seen once. The material was peripheral blood, obtained 28 days after the second AZD1222 dose. The origin of the receptors is an adult who received the AZD1222 COVID-19 vaccine.

The chain links TRBV19 to TRBJ1-2, with 8 bases matching TRBD1. The germline CDR1 and CDR2 sequences are LNHDA and SQIVND (reference sequence). This CDR3 contains 15 residues. The V gene end was trimmed by 8 bases and the J gene end by 4 bases; junction bases not matched to a gene: 12. CDR3 coding DNA: TGTGCCAGTGTTAAGACAGGGGAAGCGGTCTATGGCTACACCTTC. Its protein product is CASVKTGEAVYGYTF.

Only one count was recorded for this clone. The gene calls are TRBV4-2 and TRBJ1-3; no clear D gene. Germline CDR1 reads LGHNA; CDR2 reads YNFKEQ. The CDR3 runs to 16 residues. The ends were cut back, 3 bases at V and 2 bases at J, with 14 bases in the middle. The CDR3 sequence is CASSQRTHRTGNTIYF. The CDR3 DNA sequence: TGTGCCAGCAGCCAGAGGACCCACCGGACTGGAAACACCATATATTTT.

The V call is TRBV28, the J call TRBJ2-5, with 11 bases matching TRBD2. The germline gives CDR1 MDHEN, CDR2 SYDVKM. The CDR3 is 16 amino acids. J gave up 5 bases and V 5 bases, and 10 bases lay outside the gene matches. This CDR3 is CASSPHLAGGSETQYF. Written as DNA, the CDR3 is TGTGCCAGCAGTCCGCATCTAGCGGGAGGTTCTGAGACCCAGTACTTC.

The chain links TRBV7-2 to TRBJ2-5; TRBD1 matches at 10 bases. Trimming cost V 7 bases and J 4 bases; bases outside gene matches: 9. From germline, CDR1 is SGHTA and CDR2 FQGNSA. This CDR3 region has 15 residues. The CDR3 bases are TGTGCCAGCACCTTCGACAGGGGGCGCCGAGAGACCCAGTACTTC. Protein sequence: CASTFDRGRRETQYF.

V is TRBV19 and J is TRBJ1-4, with 8 bases identical to TRBD1. This CDR3 region has 13 residues. In germline, CDR1 is LNHDA, CDR2 SQIVND (reference sequence). V was clipped by 7 bases and J by 9 bases; unmatched bases: 7. DNA of the CDR3: TGTGCCAGTACCCGGACAGGGTCGCAAAAACTGTTTTTT. Its protein product is CASTRTGSQKLFF.

The V gene is TRBV18, the J gene TRBJ1-1; D uncertain. The CDR3 extends over 16 amino acids. The V end lost 3 bases, the J end lost 1 base, and 15 bases lay between the germline ends. The V gene's germline CDR1 is KGHSH and CDR2 LQKENI. CDR3 DNA: TGTGCCAGCTCACCTCAGTTGATGGATGAGAACACTGAAGCTTTCTTT. It is translated as CASSPQLMDENTEAFF.

A remark on this clone: This sample includes further DNA sequences coding for the same CDR3. The CDR3: CASSLSSSGNTIYF. Written as DNA, the CDR3 is TGCGCCAGCAGCTTGTCGTCCTCTGGAAACACCATATATTTT. The chain employs TRBV5-1 and TRBJ1-3; D ambiguous. This CDR3 contains 14 residues. Trimming shortened V by 1 base and J by 0 bases, and 5 bases separated the two germline ends. The germline V gene has CDR1 SGHRS and CDR2 YFSETQ. The whole variable domain, remainder taken from reference TRBV5-1 and TRBJ1-3, is KAGVTQTPRYLIKTRGQQVTLSCSPISGHRSVSWYQQTPGQGLQFLFEYFSETQRNKGNFPGRFSGRQFSNSRSEMNVSTLELGDSALYLCASSLSSSGNTIYFGEGSWLTVV.

The gene calls are TRBV12-3 or TRBV12-4 and TRBJ2-1; weak D call: TRBD1 (5 bases). The V and J ends lost 7 bases and 6 bases respectively, with 13 bases between them. The CDR3 length is 13 residues. CDR3 DNA: TGTGCCAGCACCATCCAGGGTTTCAATGAGCAGTTCTTC. This translates into CASTIQGFNEQFF.

The genes are TRBV24-1 and TRBJ2-1, with D unresolved. The CDR3 spans 17 residues. V lost 0 bases and J lost 3, with 14 bases in between. Germline V gives CDR1 KGHDR, CDR2 SFDVKD. This CDR3 is CATSDLQGQNDYNEQFF. CDR3 DNA: TGTGCCACCAGTGATTTGCAAGGGCAGAACGACTACAATGAGCAGTTCTTC.

This clone has just one count. The chain recombines TRBV5-4 with TRBJ1-2, with a possible D match to TRBD1 (5 bases). Trimming took off 1 base at V and 8 bases at J, with 12 bases between the two ends. From germline, CDR1 is SGHNT and CDR2 YYREEE (reference sequence). The CDR3 consists of 13 residues. The CDR3 reads CASSLQGGDGYTF. CDR3 DNA sequence: TGTGCCAGCAGCTTGCAGGGAGGGGACGGCTACACCTTC.

The CDR3 reads CASRFLGSGANVLTF. The DNA of the CDR3 is TGTGCCAGCAGGTTTTTAGGCTCTGGGGCCAACGTCCTGACTTTC. The genes are TRBV27 and TRBJ2-6; no clear D. The CDR3 runs to 15 residues. The V gene lost 6 bases and the J gene lost 0 bases, with 9 bases spanning the gap. The germline V gene has CDR1 MNHEY and CDR2 SMNVEV (reference sequence).

The V call is TRBV9, the J call TRBJ1-5, with D possibly matching TRBD1 (6 bases). Germline lookup yields CDR1 SGDLS and CDR2 YYNGEE. Trimming pared 10 bases from V and 1 base from J, leaving 15 bases between. The CDR3 extends over 14 amino acids. DNA of the CDR3: TGTGCCCGATGGGGGGCGGAAAGCAATCAGCCCCAGCATTTT. This gives the protein CARWGAESNQPQHF.

CDR3 nucleotides: TGTGCCAGCTCACCATCACTAAGTGGGCGGGAGCAAGATACGCAGTATTTT. Its translation: CASSPSLSGREQDTQYF. J is TRBJ2-3 and V is TRBV18; 7 nucleotides align to TRBD2. With V trimmed by 2 bases and J by 5 bases, 13 bases remained unmatched. The CDR3 runs 17 residues. CDR1 is KGHSH, CDR2 LQKENI, per germline.

V gene TRBV2 combines with J gene TRBJ2-2, with D unclear. Per the germline V gene, CDR1 is SNHLY and CDR2 is FYNNEI. Trimming stripped 10 bases from V and 7 bases from J, with 7 bases between. The CDR3 is made up of 10 amino acids. CDR3 residues: CATKGGELFF. Here the CDR3 DNA reads TGTGCCACTAAGGGCGGGGAGCTGTTTTTT.

V usage is TRBV5-1 and J usage is TRBJ1-1, with D perhaps TRBD1 (5 bases). The CDR3 length is 16 residues. The ends were cut back, 2 bases at V and 5 bases at J, with 19 bases in the middle. CDR1 SGHRS and CDR2 YFSETQ come from the germline V gene. The chain's CDR3 is CASSFLAGLSGTEAFF. DNA for the CDR3: TGCGCCAGCAGCTTTTTGGCAGGGCTATCGGGTACTGAAGCTTTCTTT.

The genes are TRBV7-9 and TRBJ1-2; D gene ambiguous. V was trimmed by 1 base and J by 7 bases, leaving 7 bases between them. Germline V gene lookup returns CDR1 SEHNR and CDR2 FQNEAQ (reference sequence). The CDR3 has 12 amino acids. This CDR3 is CASSLDASGYTF. CDR3 DNA: TGTGCCAGCAGCTTAGATGCGTCTGGCTACACCTTC. Full variable domain (missing parts from reference TRBV7-9 and TRBJ1-2): DTGVSQNPRHKITKRGQNVTFRCDPISEHNRLYWYRQTLGQGPEFLTYFQNEAQLEKSRLLSDRFSAERPKGSFSTLEIQRTEQGDSAMYLCASSLDASGYTFGSGTRLTVV.

The V gene is TRBV18, the J gene TRBJ1-3; D might be TRBD1 (5 bases). There are 13 residues in the CDR3. V was pared by 2 bases and J by 4 bases, with 6 bases between. CDR1 and CDR2 from the germline V gene are KGHSH and LQKENI. The CDR3 here is CASSPGTGNTIYF. CDR3 coding DNA: TGTGCCAGCTCACCAGGGACGGGAAACACCATATATTTT.

The chain couples TRBV20-1 to TRBJ1-5; 8 bases are shared with TRBD1. CDR1 is DFQATT, CDR2 SNEGSKA, per germline (reference sequence). CDR3 length: 11 residues. The V gene end was trimmed by 6 bases and the J gene end by 7 bases; junction bases not matched to a gene: 2. Here the CDR3 reads CSAYRGQPQHF. The CDR3 DNA reads as TGCAGTGCCTACAGGGGGCAGCCCCAGCATTTT.